This T cell receptor (beta chain) was recorded in a study of CD8+ T cells in alopecia areata. Study-level information: At a dose of 5 to 10 mg twice daily, oral tofacitinib was given to treated patients. Notes on the study in general: While patients received tofacitinib, many expanded lesional clones remained present in scalp and blood. Researchers reported that TCR sharing among patients proved less clear than in mice, possibly HLA-linked.

About this clone: Its antigen is not identified.

V lost 1 base and J lost 5, with 11 bases in between. CDR3 length: 13 amino acids. In germline, CDR1 is GTSNPN, CDR2 SVGIG (reference sequence). The sequencing template was cDNA reverse transcribed from extracted RNA. TCRdb's table, derived via immunoSEQ multiplex PCR, lists solely in-frame clones and lacks some. The profile covers hundreds of thousands of clones, with more than 55% appearing a single time and 1% to 1.5% taken by the ten largest. Treatment specified: oral pan-JAK inhibitor, 5-10 mg twice daily. The researchers isolated CD4+ and CD8+ T cells from PBMCs by sorting. Specimen: CD4+ T cells sorted from blood, collected between weeks 44 and 45, from a patient treated with tofacitinib. The chain links TRBV30 to TRBJ2-5; tentative D call: TRBD2 (5 bases). The receptor's source is a human donor with alopecia areata. CDR3 sequence reads: CAWSETGMETQYF. The CDR3 nucleotides are TGTGCCTGGAGTGAAACGGGGATGGAGACCCAGTACTTC.